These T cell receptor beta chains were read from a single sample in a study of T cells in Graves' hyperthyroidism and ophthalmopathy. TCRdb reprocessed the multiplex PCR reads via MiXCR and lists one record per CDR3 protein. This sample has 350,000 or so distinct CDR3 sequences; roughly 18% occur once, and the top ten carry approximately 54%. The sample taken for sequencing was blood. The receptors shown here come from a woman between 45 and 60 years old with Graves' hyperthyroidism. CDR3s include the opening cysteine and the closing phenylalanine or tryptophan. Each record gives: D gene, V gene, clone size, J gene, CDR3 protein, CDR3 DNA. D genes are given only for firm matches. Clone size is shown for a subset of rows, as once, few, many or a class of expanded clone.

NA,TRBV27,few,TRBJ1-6,CASSLWTGGSPLHF,TGTGCCAGCAGTTTGTGGACGGGGGGTTCACCCCTCCACTTT
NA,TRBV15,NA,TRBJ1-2,CATSSPDRHYGYTF,TGTGCCACCAGCAGTCCCGACAGACACTATGGCTACACCTTC
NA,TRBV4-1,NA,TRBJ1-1,CASSQDPGKTGWGNTEAFF,TGCGCCAGCAGCCAAGATCCCGGAAAAACAGGGTGGGGGAACACTGAAGCTTTCTTT
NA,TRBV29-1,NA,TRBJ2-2,CSGRASSTGELFF,TGCAGTGGGAGAGCGAGTAGCACCGGGGAGCTGTTTTTT
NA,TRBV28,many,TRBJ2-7,CASGLGGGLVDEQYF,TGTGCCAGCGGGTTGGGGGGGGGGCTAGTTGACGAGCAGTACTTC
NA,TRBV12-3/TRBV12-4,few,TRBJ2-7,CASTRKGSSYEQYF,TGTGCCAGCACCCGGAAGGGGTCCTCCTACGAGCAGTACTTC
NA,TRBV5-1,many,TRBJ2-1,CASSSGGSYNEQFF,TGCGCCAGCAGCTCCGGGGGCTCCTACAATGAGCAGTTCTTC
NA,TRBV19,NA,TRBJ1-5,CASTEEFGNQPQHF,TGTGCCAGTACTGAGGAATTCGGCAATCAGCCCCAGCATTTT
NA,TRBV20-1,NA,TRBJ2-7,CSARDLMEEQYF,TGCAGTGCTAGAGATTTGATGGAAGAGCAGTACTTC
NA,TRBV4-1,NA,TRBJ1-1,CASSQSKGRNTEAFF,TGCGCCAGCAGCCAATCCAAGGGCCGAAACACTGAAGCTTTCTTT
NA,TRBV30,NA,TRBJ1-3,CAWSGSQNTIYF,TGTGCCTGGAGTGGGTCCCAGAACACCATATATTTT
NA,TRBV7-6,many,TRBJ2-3,CASSLGQRTDTQYF,TGTGCCAGCAGCTTGGGCCAGAGGACAGATACGCAGTATTTT
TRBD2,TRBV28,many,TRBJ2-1,CASSLAGLAENWNEQFF,TGTGCCAGCAGTTTAGCAGGTCTAGCGGAAAACTGGAATGAGCAGTTCTTC
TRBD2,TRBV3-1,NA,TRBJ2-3,CASSRRTSAGTDTQYF,TGTGCCAGCAGCCGTAGGACTAGCGCAGGCACAGATACGCAGTATTTT
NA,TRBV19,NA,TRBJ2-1,CASISRVGDNEQFF,TGTGCCAGTATTTCCCGGGTTGGGGACAATGAGCAGTTCTTC
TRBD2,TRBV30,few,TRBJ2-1,CACRLAGGPNEQFF,TGTGCCTGCCGACTAGCGGGAGGGCCCAATGAGCAGTTCTTC
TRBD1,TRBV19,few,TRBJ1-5,CASSLTGSPKPQHF,TGTGCCAGTAGTCTGACAGGGAGCCCGAAGCCCCAGCATTTT
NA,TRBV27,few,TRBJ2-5,CASSSYLAPWTQYF,TGTGCCAGCAGTTCGTATCTAGCCCCTTGGACCCAGTACTTC
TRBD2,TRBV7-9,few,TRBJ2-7,CATSRNLGTRIYEQYF,TGTGCCACCTCTAGGAACCTCGGGACTAGGATCTACGAGCAGTACTTC
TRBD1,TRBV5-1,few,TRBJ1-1,CAPQGRTEAFF,TGCGCCCCACAGGGGAGAACTGAAGCTTTCTTT
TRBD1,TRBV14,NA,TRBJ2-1,CASSQEVRTPGGNEQFF,TGTGCCAGCAGCCAAGAAGTCCGGACCCCAGGGGGTAATGAGCAGTTCTTC
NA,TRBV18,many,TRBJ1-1,CASSLRVRTTNTEAFF,TGTGCCAGCTCACTCCGTGTCCGGACGACGAACACTGAAGCTTTCTTT
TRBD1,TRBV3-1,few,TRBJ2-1,CASSQANNRGPTYNEQFF,TGTGCCAGCAGCCAAGCAAACAACAGGGGTCCGACCTACAATGAGCAGTTCTTC
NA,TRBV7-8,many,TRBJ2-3,CASSLAWSPTHTDTQYF,TGTGCCAGCAGCTTAGCTTGGTCCCCCACACACACAGATACGCAGTATTTT
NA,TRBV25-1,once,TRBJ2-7,CASSDGGASEQYF,TGTGCCAGCAGTGACGGCGGCGCCTCCGAGCAGTACTTC
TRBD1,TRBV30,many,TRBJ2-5,CATNRGTDQETQYF,TGTGCCACTAACCGAGGGACAGACCAAGAGACCCAGTACTTC
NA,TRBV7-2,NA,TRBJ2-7,CASSLVQPGYEQYF,TGTGCCAGCAGCTTAGTCCAGCCGGGATACGAGCAGTACTTC
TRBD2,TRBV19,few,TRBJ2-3,CASSIGGSADTQYF,TGTGCCAGTAGCATAGGCGGGAGCGCAGATACGCAGTATTTT
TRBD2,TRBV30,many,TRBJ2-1,CAWTVGLAAYNEQFF,TGTGCCTGGACCGTGGGGCTAGCGGCCTACAATGAGCAGTTCTTC
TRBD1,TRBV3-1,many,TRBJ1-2,CASSQTGAGYTF,TGTGCCAGCAGCCAAACAGGGGCAGGCTACACCTTC
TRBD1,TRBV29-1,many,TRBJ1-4,CSALDREGANEKLFF,TGCAGCGCACTGGACAGGGAGGGGGCTAATGAAAAACTGTTTTTT
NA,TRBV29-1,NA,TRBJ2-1,CSVSSNEQFF,TGCAGCGTTTCTAGCAATGAGCAGTTCTTC
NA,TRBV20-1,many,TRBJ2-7,CSAQDGYEQYF,TGCAGTGCACAGGACGGCTACGAGCAGTACTTC
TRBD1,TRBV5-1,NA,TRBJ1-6,CASSGQGGITSPPHF,TGCGCCAGCAGCGGCCAGGGGGGGATTACCTCACCCCCCCACTTT
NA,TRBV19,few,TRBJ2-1,CASSIGGLNEQFF,TGTGCCAGTAGTATTGGAGGCCTCAATGAGCAGTTCTTC
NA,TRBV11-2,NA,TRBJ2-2,CASSLASAGGITGELFF,TGTGCCAGCAGCTTAGCCAGCGCAGGGGGGATTACCGGGGAGCTGTTTTTT
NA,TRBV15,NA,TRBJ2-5,CATSRELLVPETQYF,TGTGCCACCAGCAGAGAGCTACTAGTCCCTGAGACCCAGTACTTC
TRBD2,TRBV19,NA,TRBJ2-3,CATASGTSLYTQYF,TGTGCCACCGCCTCCGGGACTAGTCTTTATACGCAGTATTTT
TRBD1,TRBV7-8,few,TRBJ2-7,CASSPWGQGFSYEQYF,TGTGCCAGCAGCCCGTGGGGACAGGGCTTCTCCTACGAGCAGTACTTC
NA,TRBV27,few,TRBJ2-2,CATRTGPGELFF,TGTGCCACCAGAACAGGGCCCGGGGAGCTGTTTTTT
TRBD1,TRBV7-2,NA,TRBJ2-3,CASSFSGTGGGFTDTQYF,TGTGCCAGCAGCTTCTCCGGGACAGGGGGAGGCTTCACAGATACGCAGTATTTT
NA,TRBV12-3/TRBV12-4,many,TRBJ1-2,CASSRGRFDGYTF,TGTGCCAGCAGTCGGGGGCGGTTTGATGGCTACACCTTC
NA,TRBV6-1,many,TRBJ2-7,CASTGLGTYEQYF,TGTGCCAGCACTGGCCTAGGAACCTACGAGCAGTACTTC
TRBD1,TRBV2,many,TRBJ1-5,CASSRGQGGLRGPQHF,TGTGCCAGCAGTCGTGGACAGGGCGGATTAAGGGGGCCCCAGCATTTT
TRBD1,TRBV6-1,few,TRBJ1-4,CASSDYRGQIEKLFF,TGTGCCAGCAGTGATTACAGGGGGCAGATTGAAAAACTGTTTTTT
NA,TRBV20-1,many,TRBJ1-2,CSATFPGLGYTF,TGCAGTGCTACATTTCCCGGGTTAGGCTACACCTTC
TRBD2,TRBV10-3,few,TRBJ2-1,CAISEEVTSGSYNEQFF,TGTGCCATCAGTGAGGAGGTCACTAGCGGGAGCTACAATGAGCAGTTCTTC
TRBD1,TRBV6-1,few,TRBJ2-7,CASKDRVNEQYF,TGTGCCAGCAAGGACAGGGTCAACGAGCAGTACTTC
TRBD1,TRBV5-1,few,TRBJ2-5,CASSATGAPQETQYF,TGCGCCAGCAGCGCGACAGGGGCCCCCCAAGAGACCCAGTACTTC
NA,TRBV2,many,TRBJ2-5,CANLGGRGPTYQETQYF,TGTGCCAACCTGGGGGGCCGGGGACCCACGTACCAAGAGACCCAGTACTTC
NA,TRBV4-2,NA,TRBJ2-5,CASSQGPTPGEETQHF,TGTGCCAGCAGCCAAGGGCCGACTCCCGGTGAAGAGACCCAGCACTTC
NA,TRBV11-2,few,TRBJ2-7,CASSLDYRSSYEQYF,TGTGCCAGCAGCTTAGATTACAGGAGCTCCTACGAGCAGTACTTC
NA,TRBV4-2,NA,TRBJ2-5,CASSLNSGDYQETQYF,TGTGCCAGCAGCCTGAATAGCGGAGACTACCAAGAGACCCAGTACTTC
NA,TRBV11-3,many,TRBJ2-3,CASSKPDQNTQYF,TGTGCCAGCAGCAAACCGGACCAGAATACGCAGTATTTT
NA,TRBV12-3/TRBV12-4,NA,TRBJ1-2,CASCREAEYGYTF,TGTGCCAGCTGTCGGGAGGCGGAGTATGGCTACACCTTC
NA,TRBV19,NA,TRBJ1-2,CASSVTRGNYGYTF,TGTGCCAGTAGTGTAACAAGGGGTAACTATGGCTACACCTTC
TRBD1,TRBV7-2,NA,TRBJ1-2,CASSGQVNYGYTF,TGTGCCAGCAGTGGACAGGTCAACTATGGCTACACCTTC
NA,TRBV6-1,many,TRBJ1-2,CASRSTGPEPFGYTF,TGTGCCAGCAGATCAACAGGGCCAGAGCCGTTCGGCTACACCTTC